This TCR beta chain was captured by sequencing in a study of the immune and genomic landscape of osteosarcoma. On the study more broadly: Most patients were poor-risk; 60% to 80% had died. Regarding the study as a whole: A single dominant hyperexpanded clone appeared in 4 or 5 cases, each with <100 clonotypes. Clonality was higher in immune-hot C3 than cold C1, yet still low.

Measured with immunoSEQ multiplex PCR; TCRdb has only the in-frame clones, and not every one. The table records approximately 9,400 clones, approximately 71% of them present only once. Poor-prognosis osteosarcoma patients supplied post-treatment primary, local recurrence and metastasis tumor specimens. This clone showed up just a few times. Its antigen is as yet unknown. This CDR3 spans 14 amino acids. The germline CDR1 and CDR2 sequences are SEHNR and FQNEAQ (reference sequence). V dropped 1 base and J dropped 8 bases, with 14 bases sitting between them. The sequence was obtained from a human donor with osteosarcoma. Specimen: osteosarcoma tumor tissue from the lung. This chain uses TRBV7-9 with TRBJ1-2, with a tentative D call TRBD1 (5 bases). The CDR3 protein is CASSLEGFWGGYTF. The DNA for the CDR3 is TGTGCCAGCAGCTTAGAGGGTTTCTGGGGCGGCTACACCTTC.